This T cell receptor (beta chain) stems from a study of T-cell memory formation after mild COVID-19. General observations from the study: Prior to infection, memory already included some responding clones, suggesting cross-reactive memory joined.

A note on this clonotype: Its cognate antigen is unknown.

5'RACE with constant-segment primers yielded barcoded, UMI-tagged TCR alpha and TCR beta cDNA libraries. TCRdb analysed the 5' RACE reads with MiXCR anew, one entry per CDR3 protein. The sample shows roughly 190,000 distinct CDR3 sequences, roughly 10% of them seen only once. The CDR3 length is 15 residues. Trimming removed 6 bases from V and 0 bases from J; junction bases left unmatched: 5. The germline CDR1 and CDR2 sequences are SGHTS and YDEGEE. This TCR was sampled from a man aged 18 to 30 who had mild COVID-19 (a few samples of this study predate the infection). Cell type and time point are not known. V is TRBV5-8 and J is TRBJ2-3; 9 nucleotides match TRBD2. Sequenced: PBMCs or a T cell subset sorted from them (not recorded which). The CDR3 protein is CASNPSGISTDTQYF. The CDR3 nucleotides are TGTGCCAGCAACCCTAGCGGGATTAGCACAGATACGCAGTATTTT.